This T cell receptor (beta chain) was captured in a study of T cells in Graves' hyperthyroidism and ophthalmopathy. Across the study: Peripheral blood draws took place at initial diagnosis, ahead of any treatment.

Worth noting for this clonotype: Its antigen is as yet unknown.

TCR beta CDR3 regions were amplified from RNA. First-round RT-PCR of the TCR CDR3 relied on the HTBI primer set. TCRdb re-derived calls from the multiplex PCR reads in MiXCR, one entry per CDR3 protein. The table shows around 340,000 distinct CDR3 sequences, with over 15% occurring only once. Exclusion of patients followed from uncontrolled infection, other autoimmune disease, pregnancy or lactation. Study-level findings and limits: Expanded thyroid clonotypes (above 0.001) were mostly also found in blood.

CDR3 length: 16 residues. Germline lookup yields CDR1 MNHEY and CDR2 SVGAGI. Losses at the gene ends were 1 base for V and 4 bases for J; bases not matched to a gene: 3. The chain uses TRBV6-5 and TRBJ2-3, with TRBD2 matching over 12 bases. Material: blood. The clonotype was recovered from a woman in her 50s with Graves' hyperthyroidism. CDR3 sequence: CASSYWLAGGSDTQYF. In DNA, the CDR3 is TGTGCCAGCAGTTACTGGCTAGCGGGAGGGTCAGATACGCAGTATTTT.